These T cell receptor beta chains were read from a single sample in a study of T cell repertoires in cytomegalovirus infection. What these receptors recognize is not known. TCRdb called the reads again in MiXCR, with one record for every CDR3 protein. The data contain about a million distinct CDR3 sequences, roughly 30% of them singletons. The material sequenced was cultured CD8+ T cells from PBMCs, taken from culture after CMV antigen stimulation. The receptors originated from a human donor in good health (CMV status not recorded). Some clones in this sample may be carry-over from other donors' samples. CDR3s include the opening cysteine and the closing phenylalanine or tryptophan. The order of the fields is clone size, D gene, V gene, J gene, CDR3 DNA, CDR3 protein. The D gene is left open where the match is weak. Clone sizes are given selectively: once, few, many, or a class where the clone is expanded.

NA,NA,TRBV3-1,TRBJ2-2,TGTGCCAGCAGCAAGACATTCGGACGCCAGTTACTCGGGGAGCTGTTTTTT,CASSKTFGRQLLGELFF
NA,NA,TRBV12-5,TRBJ1-4,TGTGCTAGTGGATCGGGACCCGGTTTGGGGCTATTTTTT,CASGSGPGLGLFF
few,TRBD1,TRBV2,TRBJ2-1,TGTGCCAGCAGTGAAGGAGGGGGACAGGGTAGTTACAATGAGCAGTTCTTC,CASSEGGGQGSYNEQFF
NA,TRBD1,TRBV6-2/TRBV6-3,TRBJ2-1,TGTGCCAGCAGTGGCGATAGACAGGGCATCTACAATGAGCAGTTCTTC,CASSGDRQGIYNEQFF
many,NA,TRBV27,TRBJ1-5,TGTGCCAGCAGTTCGATAGGCAATCAGCCCCAGCATTTT,CASSSIGNQPQHF
few,TRBD1,TRBV7-2,TRBJ2-3,TGTGCCAGCAGCTTTTGGACAGGGGGCTCAGATACGCAGTATTTT,CASSFWTGGSDTQYF
NA,NA,TRBV12-3/TRBV12-4,TRBJ1-4,TGTGCCAGCACCTTAGGGGGGGCTAGGGAAAAACTGTTTTTT,CASTLGGAREKLFF
few,NA,TRBV7-6,TRBJ1-4,TGTGCCATCCAGGGAGCAACTAATGAAAAACTGTTTTTT,CAIQGATNEKLFF
NA,TRBD1,TRBV6-1,TRBJ2-2,TGTGCCAGCAGTGAACGGGCAGGGGGCTACACCGGGGAGCTGTTTTTT,CASSERAGGYTGELFF
NA,NA,TRBV6-1,TRBJ1-2,TGTGCCAGCAGTAAAGTCGAGGGGCACTATGGCTACACCTTC,CASSKVEGHYGYTF
NA,NA,TRBV20-1,TRBJ1-1,TGCAGTGCTAGAGACAGGGTCATGAACACTGAAGCTTTCTTT,CSARDRVMNTEAFF
few,TRBD2,TRBV6-4,TRBJ2-5,TGTGCCAGCCTCGAGGAAGGAGCGGGGGCCCAAGAGACCCAGTACTTC,CASLEEGAGAQETQYF
NA,NA,TRBV2,TRBJ2-5,TGTGCCAGCAGTGAAGACAGAGGGGCCCAAGAGACCCAGTACTTC,CASSEDRGAQETQYF
NA,TRBD1,TRBV6-5,TRBJ2-5,TGTGCCAGCAGTTACTCTGCCGGGACAGGGGCAGAGACCCAGTACTTC,CASSYSAGTGAETQYF
many,TRBD1,TRBV7-8,TRBJ1-6,TGTGCCAGCAGCCTGACAGGGCTTGGAACTTGGAATTCACCCCTCCACTTT,CASSLTGLGTWNSPLHF
few,NA,TRBV7-9,TRBJ1-2,TGTGCCAGCTCAGGCCATGCCCGGGAATACTATGGCTACACCTTC,CASSGHAREYYGYTF
few,NA,TRBV5-4,TRBJ1-1,TGTGCCGGCTTCCGGGAATCGAACACTGAAGCTTTCTTT,CAGFRESNTEAFF
NA,NA,TRBV19,TRBJ2-3,TGTGCCGTATGGCTAGACACCACAGATACGCAGTATTTT,CAVWLDTTDTQYF
few,TRBD2,TRBV5-5,TRBJ2-1,TGTGCCAGCAGCTTCCTTTCTAGCGGGCCTAACAATGAGCAGTTCTTC,CASSFLSSGPNNEQFF
NA,NA,TRBV15,TRBJ1-1,TGTGCCACCAGCCCAACGGGGCCGAACACTGAAGCTTTCTTT,CATSPTGPNTEAFF
NA,NA,TRBV2,TRBJ1-6,TGTGCCAGCAGTTTCACAGGAAGTATAGCAGAAAATTCACCCCTCCACTTT,CASSFTGSIAENSPLHF
few,NA,TRBV28,TRBJ2-1,TGTGCCAGCAGTTTAATAGGGCAGACCTCCTACAATGAGCAGTTCTTC,CASSLIGQTSYNEQFF
few,TRBD1,TRBV7-6,TRBJ1-6,TGTGCCAGCAGCCTAAGAGGGCAGGGGGACAATTCACCCCTCCACTTT,CASSLRGQGDNSPLHF
few,NA,TRBV7-9,TRBJ1-2,TGTGCCAGCAGGGGACATCTTAACTATGGCTACACCTTC,CASRGHLNYGYTF
NA,TRBD2,TRBV7-9,TRBJ2-1,TGTGCCAGCAGCTTAGCCGGACTAGCGGTTTACAATGAGCAGTTCTTC,CASSLAGLAVYNEQFF
few,NA,TRBV6-5,TRBJ1-5,TGTGCCAGCGGGGATAGAGATCAGCCCCAGCATTTT,CASGDRDQPQHF
few,NA,TRBV20-1,TRBJ1-2,TGCAGTGCTAGAGATTGGGTAGACATACATACCAACTATGGCTACACCTTC,CSARDWVDIHTNYGYTF
NA,NA,TRBV7-9,TRBJ2-2,TGTGCCAGCAGCTCTCCGGGACGGCAGAACACCGGGGAGCTGTTTTTT,CASSSPGRQNTGELFF
NA,NA,TRBV29-1,TRBJ2-1,TGCAGCGTTGAAGATGGGGCAGGAACCTACAATGAGCAGTTCTTC,CSVEDGAGTYNEQFF